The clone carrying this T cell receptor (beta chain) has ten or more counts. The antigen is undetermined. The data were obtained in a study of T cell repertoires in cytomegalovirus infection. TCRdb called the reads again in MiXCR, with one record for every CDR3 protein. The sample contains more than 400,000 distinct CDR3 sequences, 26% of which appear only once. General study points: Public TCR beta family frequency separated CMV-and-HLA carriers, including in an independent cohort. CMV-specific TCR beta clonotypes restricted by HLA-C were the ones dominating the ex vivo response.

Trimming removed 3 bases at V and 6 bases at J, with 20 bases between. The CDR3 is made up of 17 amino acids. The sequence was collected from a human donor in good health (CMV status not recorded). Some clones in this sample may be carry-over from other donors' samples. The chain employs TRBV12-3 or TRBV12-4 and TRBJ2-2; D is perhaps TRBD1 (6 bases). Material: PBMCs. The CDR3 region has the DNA TGTGCCAGCAGTTTGTCCGCCACCACAGGGAATCCCGGGGAGCTGTTTTTT. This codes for CASSLSATTGNPGELFF.